This is a list of T cell receptor beta chains from one sample in a study of graft-versus-host responses after intestinal transplantation. Assay used: immunoSEQ multiplex PCR; TCRdb lists only in-frame clones, some missing. The data hold approximately 97,000 clones, with roughly 92% observed a single time. No antigens are known for them. Sequencing was performed on unstimulated CD8+ T cells sorted from spleen or lymph node cells, taken before transplant. These receptors all stem from a human donor who was the organ donor for an intestinal transplant. Each CDR3 is given with its conserved first and last residue. D genes are given only for firm matches. Size is omitted from some rows. Given values are once, few, many or a class for expanded clones.

V gene	clone size	D gene	CDR3 protein
TRBV11-3	-	-	CASSFTDRVNTEAFF
TRBV5-1	-	-	CASSLTKEASRRGGYTF
TRBV29-1	-	TRBD2	CSVEYYIRGDGGRGSYEQYF
TRBV9	-	TRBD1	CASSVRDRARETQYF
TRBV18	-	-	CASSPPPLGATEAFF
TRBV5-8	-	-	CASSLIGTRPLYNEQFF
TRBV5-1	-	-	CASSLEWAPRELFF
TRBV6-1	-	-	CASSNGNTEAFF
TRBV4-2	-	TRBD1	CASSPGAGRGTEAFF
TRBV29-1	-	-	CSVEGGTMDYGYTF
TRBV7-3	-	-	CASSPSGGGGYGYTF
TRBV27	-	TRBD2	CATEAGGGSRSYEQYF
TRBV4-2	-	-	CASSQVAGSSYEQYF
TRBV7-2	-	TRBD1	CASSLTGDHYGYTF
TRBV4-2	-	-	CASSQEGRGTDTQYF
TRBV9	-	-	CARIKLRAQICEQYF
TRBV7-6	-	TRBD2	CASSLWSGSNYNEQFF
TRBV2	-	TRBD1	CASRGRLEDRGAEQYF
TRBV7-9	once	-	CAGSVTMSTEAFF
TRBV30	-	TRBD1	CAWNQGVEQYF
TRBV18	-	TRBD2	CASSNSGGSTDTQYF
TRBV27	-	-	CASSPSDSPFSYEQYF
TRBV11-3	-	TRBD1	CASSLDWTGGADTQYF
TRBV25-1	-	-	CASSGSRETQYF
TRBV5-1	-	TRBD2	CASSPGTPGLTDTQYF
TRBV28	-	-	CASSLDSTGTLTSGANVLTF
TRBV5-1	-	TRBD2	CASSLELAGSTEQFF
TRBV15	-	-	CATSSGGVNYEQYF
TRBV7-8	once	TRBD2	CASSPRVERGLNEQFF
TRBV4-1	once	-	CASSQDRGGSTDTQYF
TRBV4-1	-	TRBD2	CASSPTNGLALEQYF
TRBV7-3	-	TRBD2	CASSLTKTGGRNEQYF
TRBV4-1	few	TRBD2	CASSLTSGGPYEQYF
TRBV6-7	-	TRBD2	CASRRSGTSGRLCGSYNEQFF
TRBV6-1	-	TRBD2	CASSVGGGPGYEQYF
TRBV20-1	-	TRBD1	CSAGTGYEQYF
TRBV5-5	-	TRBD2	CASSVIAGGPSTDTQYF
TRBV4-1	-	TRBD1	CASSSGQTNYGYTF
TRBV10-1	-	-	CASSGSVTYEQYF
TRBV5-1	-	-	CASTRGGEGYTF
TRBV27	-	TRBD1	CASSPQRRDRGLMQHF
TRBV20-1	-	TRBD1	CSARDSGEAFF
TRBV25-1	-	-	CASSGHLGSYGYTF
TRBV20-1	-	-	CSDIKNTEAFF
TRBV19	-	-	CASSLSTDTQYF